This TCR beta chain was captured by sequencing in a study of blood T cell repertoires in COVID-19. In the authors' workflow: Using reference gene primer amplification, nucleated cell counts were estimated. Assay: immunoSEQ multiplex PCR; the TCRdb copy retains only in-frame clones and omits some. That table gives V, J and clone size, and the DNA gave D and trimming. The repertoire includes 300,000 to 450,000 clones, about nine tenths of them detected once, and 0.95% to 1.1% sits in the top ten. Participants spanned ages about 18 to 89 years and resided in 20 to 30 US areas. The CDR3 contains 14 residues. V trimming: 5 bases; J trimming: 9 bases; junction bases outside the gene matches: 8. Germline values: CDR1 MNHEY, CDR2 SVGAGI.

This sequence originates from a woman in her twenties or thirties who had been exposed to COVID-19. The sequencing sample was made of PBMCs or T cells enriched from blood (not recorded which). This chain uses TRBV6-5 with TRBJ1-5; the match to TRBD1 covers 9 bases. The CDR3 sequence: CASSPGQGDGPQHF. For the CDR3, the DNA is TGTGCCAGCAGTCCGGGACAGGGTGATGGGCCCCAGCATTTT.